Listed below are T cell receptor beta chains from one sample, sequenced in a study of blood T cell repertoires in COVID-19. Here immunoSEQ multiplex PCR was the method, and the copy in TCRdb shows in-frame clones only, minus some. The sample holds a few hundred thousand clones, approximately 82% seen once. The sample was peripheral blood. These receptors were collected from a woman between 50 and 59 years old with acute or convalescent COVID-19. Both conserved end residues are part of each CDR3.

cdr3_length: 15
v_call: TRBV10-3
cdr3_aa: CAIGQGLLSGNTIYF

cdr3_length: 15
v_call: TRBV15
cdr3_aa: CATSRDLTDTGELFF

cdr3_length: 14
v_call: TRBV25-1
cdr3_aa: CASRGASGTYEQYF

cdr3_length: 15
v_call: TRBV19
cdr3_aa: CASRSGSGNTGELFF

cdr3_length: 15
v_call: TRBV6-5
cdr3_aa: CASKWGTGEYYGYTF

cdr3_length: 15
v_call: TRBV11-2
cdr3_aa: CASSLVGGWNYGYTF

cdr3_length: 16
v_call: TRBV5-4
cdr3_aa: CASSLPGGDLMSPLHF

cdr3_length: 15
v_call: TRBV7-8
cdr3_aa: CASSLGAGGLNEQFF

cdr3_length: 15
v_call: TRBV2
cdr3_aa: CASSVYSGLASPLHF

cdr3_length: 14
v_call: TRBV9
cdr3_aa: CASSVATAGGEQYF

cdr3_length: 14
v_call: TRBV3-1/TRBV3-2
cdr3_aa: CASSQVGFNTEAFF

cdr3_length: 13
v_call: TRBV7-3
cdr3_aa: CASSSRDYNEQFF

cdr3_length: 15
v_call: TRBV11-2
cdr3_aa: CASSETGAHGNTIYF

cdr3_length: 13
v_call: TRBV10-1
cdr3_aa: CASSDSGNYGYTF

cdr3_length: 14
v_call: TRBV6-2/TRBV6-3
cdr3_aa: CASRPSGGYNEQFF

cdr3_length: 14
v_call: TRBV2
cdr3_aa: CASTQGWGGTEAFF

cdr3_length: 17
v_call: TRBV5-1
cdr3_aa: CASRRTGQGPMNTEAFF

cdr3_length: 16
v_call: TRBV7-3
cdr3_aa: CASSLRGGPGFYEQYF

cdr3_length: 11
v_call: TRBV19
cdr3_aa: CATTGFTEAFF

cdr3_length: 15
v_call: TRBV27
cdr3_aa: CASSLIGGGGDTQYF

cdr3_length: 16
v_call: TRBV6-5
cdr3_aa: CASSYELLDWSYEQYF

cdr3_length: 14
v_call: TRBV5-8
cdr3_aa: CASSSGRARDTQYF

cdr3_length: 15
v_call: TRBV27
cdr3_aa: CASSTHRTLRDEQFF

cdr3_length: 13
v_call: TRBV28
cdr3_aa: CASSVQGYYGYTF

cdr3_length: 16
v_call: TRBV6-4
cdr3_aa: CARPGQDLQAGNTIYF

cdr3_length: 12
v_call: TRBV2
cdr3_aa: CASNPGNSPLHF

cdr3_length: 16
v_call: TRBV7-6
cdr3_aa: CASSLVRDRPYNEQFF

cdr3_length: 16
v_call: TRBV2
cdr3_aa: CASSVLAGGLEETQYF

cdr3_length: 12
v_call: TRBV19
cdr3_aa: CASSSTRYGYTF

cdr3_length: 13
v_call: TRBV2
cdr3_aa: CASSVGGVSEAFF

cdr3_length: 15
v_call: TRBV14
cdr3_aa: CASSQVGLAGGEQFF

cdr3_length: 14
v_call: TRBV5-1
cdr3_aa: CASSLDRSNYGYTF

cdr3_length: 14
v_call: TRBV7-2
cdr3_aa: CASSSGQSTDTQYF

cdr3_length: 15
v_call: TRBV3-1/TRBV3-2
cdr3_aa: CASSRPGQVTGELFF

cdr3_length: 16
v_call: TRBV7-9
cdr3_aa: CASSLLTSGGSYEQYF

cdr3_length: 15
v_call: TRBV27
cdr3_aa: CASSFRLGAYNEQFF

cdr3_length: 16
v_call: TRBV4-1
cdr3_aa: CASSQGHQIFNQPQHF

cdr3_length: 16
v_call: TRBV5-4
cdr3_aa: CASSSPSGGADNEQFF

cdr3_length: 15
v_call: TRBV5-1
cdr3_aa: CASSRSVSGEETQYF

cdr3_length: 15
v_call: TRBV10-3
cdr3_aa: CAISESAAEDSEAFF

cdr3_length: 13
v_call: TRBV12-5
cdr3_aa: CASGLGTPEKLFF

cdr3_length: 14
v_call: TRBV18
cdr3_aa: CASSPGLAGDEQFF

cdr3_length: 15
v_call: TRBV19
cdr3_aa: CASSPLTGEQETQYF

cdr3_length: 14
v_call: TRBV30
cdr3_aa: CAGIRDRFYNEQFF

cdr3_length: 15
v_call: TRBV7-3
cdr3_aa: CASSLFDLYTDTQYF

cdr3_length: 12
v_call: TRBV5-4
cdr3_aa: CASSLLGAGYTF

cdr3_length: 13
v_call: TRBV5-1
cdr3_aa: CASSFQGNTEAFF

cdr3_length: 16
v_call: TRBV4-2
cdr3_aa: CASSQGTGGWDSPLHF